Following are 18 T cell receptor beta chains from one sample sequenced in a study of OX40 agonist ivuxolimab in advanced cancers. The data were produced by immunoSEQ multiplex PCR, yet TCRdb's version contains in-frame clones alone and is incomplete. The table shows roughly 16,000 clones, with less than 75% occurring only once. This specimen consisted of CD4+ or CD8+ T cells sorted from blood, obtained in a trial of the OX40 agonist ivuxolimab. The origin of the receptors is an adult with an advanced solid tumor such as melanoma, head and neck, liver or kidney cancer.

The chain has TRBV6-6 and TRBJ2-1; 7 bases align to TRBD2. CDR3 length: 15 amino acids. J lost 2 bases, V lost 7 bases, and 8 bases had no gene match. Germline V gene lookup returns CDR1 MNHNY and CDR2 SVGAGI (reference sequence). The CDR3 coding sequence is TGTGCCAGCATATCGGGAGGTGTCCCCTACAATGAGCAGTTCTTC. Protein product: CASISGGVPYNEQFF.

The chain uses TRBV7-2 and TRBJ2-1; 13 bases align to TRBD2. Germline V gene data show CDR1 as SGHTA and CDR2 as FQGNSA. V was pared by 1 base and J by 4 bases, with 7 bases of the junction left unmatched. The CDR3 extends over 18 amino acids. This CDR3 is CASSLVRWGLAGYNEQFF. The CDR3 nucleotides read TGTGCCAGCAGCTTAGTCCGGTGGGGACTAGCGGGATACAATGAGCAGTTCTTC. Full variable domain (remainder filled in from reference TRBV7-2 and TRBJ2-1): GAGVSQSPSNKVTEKGKDVELRCDPISGHTALYWYRQSLGQGLEFLIYFQGNSAPDKSGLPSDRFSAERTGGSVSTLTIQRTQQEDSAVYLCASSLVRWGLAGYNEQFFGPGTRLTVL.

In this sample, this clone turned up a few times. DNA of the CDR3: TGTGCCAGCAGTTACGTGGGGGGGGTAAGTGAGCAGTTCTTC. This codes for CASSYVGGVSEQFF. The chain is built from TRBV6-5 and TRBJ2-1; 7 bases are shared with TRBD2. After removal of 2 bases from V and 9 bases from J, the junction contained 7 bases not matched to a gene. Germline V lookup: CDR1 MNHEY, CDR2 SVGAGI. This CDR3 has 14 residues.

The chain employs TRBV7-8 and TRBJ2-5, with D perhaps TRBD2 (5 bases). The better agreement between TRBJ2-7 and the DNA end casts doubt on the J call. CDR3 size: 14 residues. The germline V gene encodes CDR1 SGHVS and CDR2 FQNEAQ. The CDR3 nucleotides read TGTGCCAGCAGTCTAGCCAGGTTCGGCTACGAGCAGTACTTC. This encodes CASSLARFGYEQYF.

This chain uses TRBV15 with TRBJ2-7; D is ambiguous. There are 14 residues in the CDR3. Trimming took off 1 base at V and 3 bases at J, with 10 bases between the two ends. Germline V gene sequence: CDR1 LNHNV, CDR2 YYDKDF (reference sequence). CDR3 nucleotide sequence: TGTGCCACCAGCAGAGGGGATTCAAACTACGAGCAGTACTTC. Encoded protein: CATSRGDSNYEQYF.

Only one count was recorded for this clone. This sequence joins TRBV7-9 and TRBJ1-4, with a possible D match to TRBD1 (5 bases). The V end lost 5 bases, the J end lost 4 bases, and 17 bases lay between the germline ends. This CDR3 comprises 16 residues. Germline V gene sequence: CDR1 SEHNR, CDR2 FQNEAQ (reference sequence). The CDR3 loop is CASSRYDGAFNEKLFF. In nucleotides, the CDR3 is TGTGCCAGCAGCCGATATGACGGGGCCTTTAATGAAAAACTGTTTTTT.

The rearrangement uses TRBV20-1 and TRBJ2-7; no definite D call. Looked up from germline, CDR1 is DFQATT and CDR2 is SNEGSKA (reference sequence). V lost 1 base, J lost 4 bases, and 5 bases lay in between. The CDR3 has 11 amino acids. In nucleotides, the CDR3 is TGCAGTGCTAGAGGGCGGTACGAGCAGTACTTC. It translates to CSARGRYEQYF.

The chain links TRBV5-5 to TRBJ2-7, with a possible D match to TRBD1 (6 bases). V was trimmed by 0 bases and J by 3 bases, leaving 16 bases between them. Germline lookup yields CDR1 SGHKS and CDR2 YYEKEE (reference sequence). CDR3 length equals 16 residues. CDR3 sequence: CASSLALSGEGYEQYF. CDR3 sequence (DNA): TGTGCCAGCAGCTTGGCACTATCAGGGGAAGGCTACGAGCAGTACTTC.

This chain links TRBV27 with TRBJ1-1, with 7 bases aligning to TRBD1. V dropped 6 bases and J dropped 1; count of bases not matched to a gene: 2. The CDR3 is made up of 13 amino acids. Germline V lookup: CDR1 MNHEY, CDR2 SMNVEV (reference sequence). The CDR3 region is CASSGQENTEAFF. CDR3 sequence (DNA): TGTGCCAGCAGCGGACAGGAGAACACTGAAGCTTTCTTT.

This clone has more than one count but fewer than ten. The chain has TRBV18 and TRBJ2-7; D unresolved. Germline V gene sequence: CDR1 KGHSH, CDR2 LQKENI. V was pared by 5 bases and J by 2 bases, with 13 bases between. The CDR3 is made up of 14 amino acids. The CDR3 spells CASSDGVATYEQYF. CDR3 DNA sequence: TGTGCCAGCTCAGATGGGGTGGCCACCTACGAGCAGTACTTC.

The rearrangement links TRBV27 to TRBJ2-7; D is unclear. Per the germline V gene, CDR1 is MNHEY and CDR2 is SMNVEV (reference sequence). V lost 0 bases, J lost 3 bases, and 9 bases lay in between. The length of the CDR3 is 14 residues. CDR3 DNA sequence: TGTGCCAGCAGTTTATCCCCCGGACGCTACGAGCAGTACTTC. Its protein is CASSLSPGRYEQYF.

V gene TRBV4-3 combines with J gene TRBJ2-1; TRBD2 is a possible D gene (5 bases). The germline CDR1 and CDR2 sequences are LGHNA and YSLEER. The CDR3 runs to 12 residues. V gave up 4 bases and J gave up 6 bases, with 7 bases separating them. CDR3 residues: CASSPAGNEQFF. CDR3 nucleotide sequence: TGCGCCAGCAGCCCCGCGGGCAATGAGCAGTTCTTC.

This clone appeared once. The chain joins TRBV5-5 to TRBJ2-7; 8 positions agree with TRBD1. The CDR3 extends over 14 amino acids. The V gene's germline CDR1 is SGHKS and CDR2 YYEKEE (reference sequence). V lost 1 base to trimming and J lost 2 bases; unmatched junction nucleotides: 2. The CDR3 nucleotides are TGTGCCAGCAGCTTGACACAGGGGGCCTACGAGCAGTACTTC. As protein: CASSLTQGAYEQYF.

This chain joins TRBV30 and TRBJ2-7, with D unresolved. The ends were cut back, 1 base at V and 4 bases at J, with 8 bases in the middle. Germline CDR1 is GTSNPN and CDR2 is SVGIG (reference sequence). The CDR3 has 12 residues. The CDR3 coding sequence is TGTGCCTGGAGTGCCACAAGGTACGAGCAGTACTTC. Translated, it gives CAWSATRYEQYF.

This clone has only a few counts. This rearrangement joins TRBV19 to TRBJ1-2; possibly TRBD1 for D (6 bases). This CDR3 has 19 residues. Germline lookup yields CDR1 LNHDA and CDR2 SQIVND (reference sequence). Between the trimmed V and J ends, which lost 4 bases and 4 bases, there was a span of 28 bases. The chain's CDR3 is CASSTHETGVLFYGYGYTF. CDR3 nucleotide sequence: TGTGCCAGTAGTACGCACGAGACAGGAGTACTATTCTATGGCTATGGCTACACCTTC.

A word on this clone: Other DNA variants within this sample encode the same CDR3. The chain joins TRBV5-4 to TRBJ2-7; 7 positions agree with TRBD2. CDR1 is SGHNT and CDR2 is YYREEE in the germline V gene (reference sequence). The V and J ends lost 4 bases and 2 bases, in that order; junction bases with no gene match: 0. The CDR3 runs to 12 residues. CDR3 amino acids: CASSSGTYEQYF. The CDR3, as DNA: TGTGCCAGCAGCAGCGGGACCTACGAGCAGTACTTC.

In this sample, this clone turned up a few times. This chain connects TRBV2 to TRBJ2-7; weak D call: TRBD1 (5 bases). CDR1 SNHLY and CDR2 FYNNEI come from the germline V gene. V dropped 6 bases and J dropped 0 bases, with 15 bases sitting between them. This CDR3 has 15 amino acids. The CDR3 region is CASSLSWGTSYEQYF. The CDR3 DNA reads TGTGCCAGCAGCTTGAGCTGGGGCACCTCCTACGAGCAGTACTTC.

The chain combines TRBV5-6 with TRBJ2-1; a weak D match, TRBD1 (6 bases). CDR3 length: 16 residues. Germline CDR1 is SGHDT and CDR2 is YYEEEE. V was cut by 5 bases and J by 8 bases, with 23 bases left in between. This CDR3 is CASSSTLQGRLDEQFF. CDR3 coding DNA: TGTGCCAGCAGTTCAACTCTCCAGGGGCGTCTCGATGAGCAGTTCTTC.